These 13 T cell receptor beta chains were sequenced from one sample in a study of PD-L1 blockade in urothelial cancer. Produced via immunoSEQ multiplex PCR; TCRdb's table is partial and in-frame only. The table includes 90,000 to 120,000 clones, over 75% detected once. This specimen consisted of PBMCs, obtained around atezolizumab (anti-PD-L1) treatment. The receptors shown here come from a man over 45 with urothelial cancer.

This rearrangement joins TRBV10-1 to TRBJ2-3; D is ambiguous. This CDR3 is built from 14 residues. CDR1 WNHNN and CDR2 SYGVQD come from the germline V gene (reference sequence). The V end was cut by 2 bases, the J end by 2 bases, with 8 bases between. The CDR3 DNA sequence: TGCGCCAGCAGTGAGGCAGTCTCCACAGATACGCAGTATTTT. Protein product: CASSEAVSTDTQYF.

V gene TRBV6-5 combines with J gene TRBJ2-1; tentatively, D is TRBD1 (6 bases). The CDR3 sequence is 15 residues long. V gave up 5 bases and J gave up 3 bases, with 14 bases separating them. Germline V gives CDR1 MNHEY, CDR2 SVGAGI. Here the CDR3 reads CASSQDRSLYNEQFF. The CDR3 DNA reads TGTGCCAGCAGTCAAGACAGGTCACTCTACAATGAGCAGTTCTTC.

This chain links TRBV5-1 with TRBJ2-5; possibly TRBD1 for D (6 bases). The germline CDR1 and CDR2 sequences are SGHRS and YFSETQ. V was trimmed by 7 bases and J by 3 bases, leaving 13 bases between them. The CDR3 covers 13 residues. The DNA of the CDR3 is TGCGCCAGCGGAACAGGGACGGAAGAGACCCAGTACTTC. Translated, it gives CASGTGTEETQYF.

The V and J genes are TRBV27 and TRBJ1-4; a weak D match, TRBD1 (5 bases). The germline V gene has CDR1 MNHEY and CDR2 SMNVEV (reference sequence). This CDR3 has 15 residues. Between the trimmed V and J ends, which lost 3 bases and 8 bases, there was a span of 16 bases. The CDR3: CASSLAGGFGEKLFF. The CDR3 DNA reads TGTGCCAGCAGTTTGGCCGGGGGGTTTGGGGAAAAACTGTTTTTT.

The chain joins TRBV28 to TRBJ1-5; D not resolved. Germline loops: CDR1 MDHEN, CDR2 SYDVKM. The CDR3 length is 14 residues. The V and J ends lost 5 bases and 2 bases respectively, with 10 bases between them. Here the CDR3 DNA reads TGTGCCAGCAGTGAAGCCTTGGGCAATCAGCCCCAGCATTTT. Its translation: CASSEALGNQPQHF.

This chain connects TRBV6-4 to TRBJ2-3; D is perhaps TRBD2 (5 bases). The ends were cut back, 0 bases at V and 8 bases at J, with 15 bases in the middle. The V gene's germline CDR1 is MRHNA and CDR2 SNTAGT. The CDR3 extends over 15 amino acids. CDR3 bases: TGTGCCAGCAGTGACTCCCCGACGCGTGCGGGTACGCAGTATTTT. Encoded protein: CASSDSPTRAGTQYF.

The chain couples TRBV7-6 to TRBJ2-1, with TRBD2 identical over 7 bases. J lost 6 bases, V lost 3 bases, and 5 bases had no gene match. The CDR3 runs to 14 residues. Germline loops: CDR1 SGHVS, CDR2 FNYEAQ. The CDR3 coding sequence is TGTGCCAGCAGCTTGGAGGCTAGCGGCAATGAGCAGTTCTTC. It yields the protein CASSLEASGNEQFF. Combining the CDR3 with reference TRBV7-6 and TRBJ2-1 gives the whole variable domain GAGVSQSPRYKVTKRGQDVALRCDPISGHVSLYWYRQALGQGPEFLTYFNYEAQQDKSGLPNDRFSAERPEGSISTLTIQRTEQRDSAMYRCASSLEASGNEQFFGPGTRLTVL.

V gene TRBV28 combines with J gene TRBJ2-3, with TRBD2 matching over 8 bases. This CDR3 spans 15 amino acids. Per germline, CDR1 MDHEN and CDR2 SYDVKM. V was pared by 2 bases and J by 5 bases, with 6 bases of the junction left unmatched. CDR3 protein: CASSLAGAGGDTQYF. DNA for the CDR3: TGTGCCAGCAGTTTAGCGGGTGCGGGGGGAGATACGCAGTATTTT. The full variable domain, its missing parts supplied by reference TRBV28 and TRBJ2-3, is DVKVTQSSRYLVKRTGEKVFLECVQDMDHENMFWYRQDPGLGLRLIYFSYDVKMKEKGDIPEGYSVSREKKERFSLILESASTNQTSMYLCASSLAGAGGDTQYFGPGTRLTVL.

The rearrangement links TRBV27 to TRBJ2-1, with 11 positions matching TRBD2. The germline V gene has CDR1 MNHEY and CDR2 SMNVEV (reference sequence). CDR3 length: 13 residues. Trimming at V came to 8 bases and at J to 4 bases, leaving 1 base not matched to a gene. The CDR3 protein is CASRLAGYNEQFF. As DNA, the CDR3 is TGTGCCAGCCGACTAGCGGGATACAATGAGCAGTTCTTC.

The V and J genes are TRBV6-5 and TRBJ2-7; 10 positions match TRBD1. The CDR3 spans 15 residues. Germline V CDR1 and CDR2: MNHEY, SVGAGI. V lost 2 bases, J lost 2 bases, and 3 bases stayed unmatched. The CDR3 DNA is TGTGCCAGCAGTTACCGGGACAGGGGCCCCTACGAGCAGTACTTC. This sequence encodes CASSYRDRGPYEQYF.

The J gene is TRBJ2-3, the V gene TRBV27, with D possibly being TRBD2 (6 bases). The V and J ends lost 5 bases and 0 bases respectively, with 12 bases between them. Germline CDR1 and CDR2: MNHEY and SMNVEV (reference sequence). The CDR3 sequence is 15 residues long. CDR3 residues: CASSPSGTSTDTQYF. The CDR3 bases are TGTGCCAGCAGTCCGTCGGGGACTAGCACAGATACGCAGTATTTT.

This rearrangement joins TRBV30 to TRBJ1-5; weak D call: TRBD1 (6 bases). The germline CDR1 and CDR2 sequences are GTSNPN and SVGIG (reference sequence). The germline V and J ends were trimmed by 1 base and 0 bases, with 10 bases remaining between them. The CDR3 consists of 15 residues. The CDR3 reads CAWSAEGGSNQPQHF. In DNA, the CDR3 is TGTGCCTGGAGTGCAGAAGGGGGTAGCAATCAGCCCCAGCATTTT.

The V gene is TRBV28, the J gene TRBJ2-7, with 7 bases identical to TRBD1. CDR1 is MDHEN and CDR2 is SYDVKM in the germline V gene. V gave up 5 bases and J gave up 4 bases; unmatched junction bases: 8. This CDR3 is 14 amino acids long. DNA of the CDR3: TGTGCCAGCAGTACCACAGGGGCCGCGTACGAGCAGTACTTC. This gives the protein CASSTTGAAYEQYF.